These 25 T cell receptor beta chains originate from one sample sequenced in a study of CD8 T cells in Susac syndrome (dated by TCRdb to about 2019). The library was built by means of the immunoSEQ multiplex PCR assay. RNA was extracted using the RNeasy kit, and roughly 0.5 to 1 microgram was reverse transcribed with random hexamers. TCRdb trimmed public reads at Q25 via fastp, called clones via MiXCR and kept in-frame beta chains. Rows with a matching CDR3 protein are joined into one entry that keeps the most common DNA and genes. The sample table records some 140,000 distinct CDR3 sequences; around 91% of these occur just once. The ten largest make up around 0.24% of the sample. Sequencing was carried out using CD8+ T cells from PBMCs. The receptors derive from a human donor with multiple sclerosis.

The rearrangement links TRBV4-1 to TRBJ2-2; D may be TRBD2 (6 bases). The CDR3 totals 17 residues. Looked up from germline, CDR1 is MGHRA and CDR2 is YSYEKL. Trimming shortened V by 0 bases and J by 5 bases, and 16 bases separated the two germline ends. The CDR3, as DNA: TGCGCCAGCAGCCAAGACGAAGCGGGCCTGGGGACCGGGGAGCTGTTTTTT. Amino acids: CASSQDEAGLGTGELFF.

The chain uses TRBV29-1 and TRBJ2-1, with D possibly matching TRBD1 (5 bases). Germline V lookup: CDR1 SQVTM, CDR2 ANQGSEA. This CDR3 contains 15 residues. V was shortened by 0 bases and J by 3 bases, with 12 bases between the two germline ends. As DNA, the CDR3 is TGCAGCGTTGAAGATCGGAGACAGTACTACAATGAGCAGTTCTTC. Translating it yields CSVEDRRQYYNEQFF.

The chain recombines TRBV29-1 with TRBJ2-1; no firm D call. V was shortened by 6 bases and J by 5 bases, with 11 bases between the two germline ends. This CDR3 comprises 12 residues. CDR1 is SQVTM and CDR2 is ANQGSEA in the germline V gene. CDR3 region: CSVDIGHNEQFF. The DNA for the CDR3 is TGCAGCGTAGATATCGGCCACAATGAGCAGTTCTTC.

With respect to this clonotype: This may be a read error, as it is one base from a much larger clone. The gene calls are TRBV6-2 or TRBV6-3 and TRBJ2-7; D not resolved. The CDR3 is 11 amino acids. With 7 bases removed from V and 0 bases from J, the gap between germline ends came to 4 bases. CDR1 and CDR2 (germline): MNHEY, SVGEGT. The CDR3 DNA reads as TGTGCCAGCACCTCCTCCTACGAGCAGTACTTC. Its translation is CASTSSYEQYF.

This clonotype has a single count. The V call is TRBV7-8, the J call TRBJ2-7; the D is unclear. Germline V gene lookup returns CDR1 SGHVS and CDR2 FQNEAQ. The CDR3 runs 14 residues. Deletions cut 7 bases from V and 3 bases from J, with 16 bases between. CDR3 bases: TGTGCCAGCATCCAGTATACGGGTAGCTACGAGCAGTACTTC. Its translation is CASIQYTGSYEQYF.

V and J are TRBV7-9 and TRBJ2-3; the match to TRBD2 covers 12 bases. V lost 5 bases and J lost 3; bases outside the gene matches: 6. Per germline, CDR1 SEHNR and CDR2 FQNEAQ (reference sequence). The CDR3 length is 16 residues. The chain's CDR3 is CASSPTSGRGTDTQYF. CDR3 coding DNA: TGTGCCAGCAGCCCGACTAGCGGGAGAGGTACAGATACGCAGTATTTT.

This clonotype came up once. The chain is built from TRBV5-8 and TRBJ2-2, with 9 bases matching TRBD1. The ends lost 4 bases at V and 6 bases at J; junction bases unmatched: 7. The germline V gene has CDR1 SGHTS and CDR2 YDEGEE. The CDR3 is made up of 15 amino acids. CDR3: CASSARDRDSGELFF. CDR3 nucleotide sequence: TGTGCCAGCAGCGCCCGGGACAGGGACTCCGGGGAGCTGTTTTTT.

V and J are TRBV24-1 and TRBJ2-5, with no clear D. V was trimmed by 2 bases and J by 7 bases, leaving 7 bases between them. This CDR3 has 12 amino acids. Germline CDR1 reads KGHDR; CDR2 reads SFDVKD. This chain's CDR3 is CATSDYLGTQYF. CDR3 in DNA: TGTGCCACCAGTGATTACCTAGGGACCCAGTACTTC.

This CDR3 reads CASSFGGRGELFF. As DNA, the CDR3 is TGTGCCAGCAGCTTCGGGGGGCGCGGGGAGCTGTTTTTT. The chain is built from TRBV7-6 and TRBJ2-2; TRBD2 is a possible D gene (7 bases). Trimming took 3 bases from V and 7 from J, leaving 9 bases between them. Per germline, CDR1 SGHVS and CDR2 FNYEAQ. CDR3 length: 13 amino acids.

This rearrangement joins TRBV7-9 to TRBJ1-1; 7 nucleotides agree with TRBD1. V gave up 5 bases and J gave up 7 bases; unmatched junction bases: 13. Germline V CDR1 and CDR2: SEHNR, FQNEAQ (reference sequence). CDR3 size: 15 residues. The CDR3, as DNA: TGTGCCAGCAGCCCACGGAGGGGGACAGAAAATGAAGCTTTCTTT. Amino acids: CASSPRRGTENEAFF.

The V gene is TRBV27, the J gene TRBJ2-2, with 14 bases matching TRBD2. CDR1 is MNHEY and CDR2 is SMNVEV in the germline V gene (reference sequence). V shed 0 bases and J 5 bases; nucleotides not matched to a gene: 5. CDR3 length equals 18 residues. CDR3 in DNA: TGTGCCAGCAGTTTATCCCGGACTAGCGGGAGGTCTACCGGGGAGCTGTTTTTT. Translation gives CASSLSRTSGRSTGELFF.

The gene calls are TRBV30 and TRBJ2-5; D not certain. CDR3 length: 13 residues. Trimming removed 3 bases from V and 5 bases from J, with 13 bases in between. Germline CDR1 is GTSNPN and CDR2 is SVGIG (reference sequence). For the CDR3, the DNA is TGTGCCTGGAGCGTAGAAGTGTATGAGACCCAGTACTTC. Its protein product is CAWSVEVYETQYF.

The chain has TRBV5-1 and TRBJ2-7, with D tentatively TRBD2 (5 bases). Looked up from germline, CDR1 is SGHRS and CDR2 is YFSETQ. The CDR3 totals 12 residues. Trimming pared 3 bases from V and 5 bases from J, leaving 9 bases between. The CDR3 reads CASSWPGNEQYF. CDR3 sequence (DNA): TGCGCCAGCAGCTGGCCGGGAAACGAGCAGTACTTC.

This chain links TRBV6-6 with TRBJ1-5; no reliable D call. The CDR3 runs 14 residues. Trimming removed 3 bases at V and 5 bases at J, with 11 bases between. The V gene's germline CDR1 is MNHNY and CDR2 SVGAGI (reference sequence). The CDR3 here is CASSYEVGYQPQHF. The CDR3 DNA reads as TGTGCCAGCAGTTATGAAGTAGGTTATCAGCCCCAGCATTTT.

The rearrangement joins TRBV5-6 to TRBJ2-7; TRBD1 is a possible D gene (6 bases). Germline CDR1 is SGHDT and CDR2 is YYEEEE. Trimming left V 4 bases short and J 6 bases short, with 11 bases between. The CDR3 loop spans 12 amino acids. The CDR3 DNA follows: TGTGCCAGCAGCCCAGGGGCTGGCGAGCAGTACTTC. Its translation is CASSPGAGEQYF.

This clonotype was detected once. This chain links TRBV7-2 with TRBJ2-7; D is possibly TRBD1 or TRBD2 (6 bases each). Germline lookup yields CDR1 SGHTA and CDR2 FQGNSA. V gave up 8 bases and J gave up 4 bases, with 15 bases separating them. This CDR3 contains 13 residues. In nucleotides, the CDR3 is TGTGCCAGCGGAATAGGGGGGATTTACGAGCAGTACTTC. It translates to CASGIGGIYEQYF.

The chain has TRBV27 and TRBJ1-2; D unresolved. V was trimmed by 3 bases and J by 0 bases, leaving 11 bases between them. Looked up from germline, CDR1 is MNHEY and CDR2 is SMNVEV (reference sequence). CDR3 length equals 15 residues. The CDR3 DNA is TGTGCCAGCAGTTTCAGCGGATTAGCTAACTATGGCTACACCTTC. Translated, it gives CASSFSGLANYGYTF.

The V call is TRBV9, the J call TRBJ2-7, with D perhaps assigned TRBD1 or TRBD2 (6 bases each). V was cut by 0 bases and J by 2 bases, with 12 bases left in between. The CDR3 sequence is 15 residues long. Germline V gene sequence: CDR1 SGDLS, CDR2 YYNGEE. CDR3 nucleotides: TGTGCCAGCAGCGTAGGGGGGGACACAGCCTACGAGCAGTACTTC. Its translation: CASSVGGDTAYEQYF.

The chain has TRBV29-1 and TRBJ2-1; perhaps D is TRBD1 or TRBD2 (6 bases each). The germline gives CDR1 SQVTM, CDR2 ANQGSEA. CDR3 length equals 14 residues. V lost 2 bases and J lost 4, with 12 bases in between. The CDR3: CSVEKGGGYNEQFF. CDR3 nucleotide sequence: TGCAGCGTTGAAAAAGGGGGAGGATACAATGAGCAGTTCTTC.

The rearrangement links TRBV15 to TRBJ1-2, with D possibly being TRBD1 (6 bases). From germline, CDR1 is LNHNV and CDR2 YYDKDF (reference sequence). CDR3 length equals 16 residues. V was shortened by 4 bases and J by 6 bases, with 21 bases between the two germline ends. The chain's CDR3 is CATSTSPGHFPDGYTF. For the CDR3, the DNA is TGTGCCACCAGCACCTCACCGGGACATTTTCCGGATGGCTACACCTTC.

The chain recombines TRBV7-9 with TRBJ1-1, with D unresolved. Per germline, CDR1 SEHNR and CDR2 FQNEAQ (reference sequence). Trimming stripped 1 base from V and 1 base from J, with 7 bases between. This CDR3 has 14 residues. In DNA form, the CDR3 reads TGTGCCAGCAGCTTAGACAGCCGGAACACTGAAGCTTTCTTT. Translating gives CASSLDSRNTEAFF.

The chain couples TRBV20-1 to TRBJ2-7; TRBD1 is a possible D gene (5 bases). Germline CDR1 and CDR2: DFQATT and SNEGSKA (reference sequence). The CDR3 spans 14 residues. V gave up 3 bases and J gave up 4 bases, with 16 bases separating them. CDR3 amino acids: CSASHRQTYYEQYF. CDR3 nucleotides: TGCAGTGCTAGCCACCGACAGACCTATTACGAGCAGTACTTC.

J is TRBJ1-2 and V is TRBV30; D remains unclear. V was clipped by 0 bases and J by 3 bases, with 8 bases between them. The CDR3 consists of 13 residues. Germline values: CDR1 GTSNPN, CDR2 SVGIG (reference sequence). CDR3 bases: TGTGCCTGGAGTGTTTCTCTTTACTATGGCTACACCTTC. Its translation is CAWSVSLYYGYTF.

The V and J genes are TRBV7-9 and TRBJ2-1; tentatively, D is TRBD1 (6 bases). Trimming took off 5 bases at V and 0 bases at J, with 14 bases between the two ends. The CDR3 spans 16 residues. Germline loops: CDR1 SEHNR, CDR2 FQNEAQ (reference sequence). CDR3 DNA: TGTGCCAGCAGCCTAATGACAGGTAGCTCCTACAATGAGCAGTTCTTC. Its translation: CASSLMTGSSYNEQFF.

This clonotype has just one count. This sequence joins TRBV12-3 or TRBV12-4 and TRBJ2-7; D may be TRBD2 (5 bases). Deletions cut 6 bases from V and 0 bases from J, with 12 bases between. The CDR3 totals 14 residues. CDR3 bases: TGTGCCAGCAGCGGGGTCAGAAGCTCCTACGAGCAGTACTTC. It translates to CASSGVRSSYEQYF.